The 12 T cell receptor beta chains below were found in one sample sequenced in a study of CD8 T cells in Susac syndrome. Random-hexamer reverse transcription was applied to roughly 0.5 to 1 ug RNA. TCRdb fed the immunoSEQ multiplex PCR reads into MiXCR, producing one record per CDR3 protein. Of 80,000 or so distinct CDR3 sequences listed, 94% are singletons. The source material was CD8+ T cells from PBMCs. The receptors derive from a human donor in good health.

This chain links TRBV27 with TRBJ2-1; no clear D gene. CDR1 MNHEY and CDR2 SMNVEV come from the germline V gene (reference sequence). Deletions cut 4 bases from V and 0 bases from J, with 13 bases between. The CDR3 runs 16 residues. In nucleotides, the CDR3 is TGTGCCAGCAGTTCCCCAGCGCGGAGCTCCTACAATGAGCAGTTCTTC. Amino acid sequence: CASSSPARSSYNEQFF.

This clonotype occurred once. This CDR3 reads CASSQDRLAGVNGEQFF. CDR3 nucleotides: TGCGCCAGCAGCCAAGATAGGCTAGCGGGAGTAAATGGGGAGCAGTTCTTC. The chain employs TRBV4-1 and TRBJ2-1, with 10 bases fitting TRBD2. This CDR3 region has 17 residues. V lost 0 bases to trimming and J lost 10 bases; unmatched junction nucleotides: 12. CDR1 and CDR2 (germline): MGHRA, YSYEKL.

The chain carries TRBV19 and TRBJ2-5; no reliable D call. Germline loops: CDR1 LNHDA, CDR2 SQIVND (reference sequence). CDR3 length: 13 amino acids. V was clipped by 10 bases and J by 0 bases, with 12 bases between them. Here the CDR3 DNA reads TGTGCCACCCTCTCAGGCGACCAAGAGACCCAGTACTTC. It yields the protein CATLSGDQETQYF.

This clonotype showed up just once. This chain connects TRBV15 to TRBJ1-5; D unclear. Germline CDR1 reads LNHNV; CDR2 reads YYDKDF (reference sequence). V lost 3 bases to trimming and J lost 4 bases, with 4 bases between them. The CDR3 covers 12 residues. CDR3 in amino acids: CATSSENQPQHF. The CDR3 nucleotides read TGTGCCACCAGCAGTGAGAATCAGCCCCAGCATTTT.

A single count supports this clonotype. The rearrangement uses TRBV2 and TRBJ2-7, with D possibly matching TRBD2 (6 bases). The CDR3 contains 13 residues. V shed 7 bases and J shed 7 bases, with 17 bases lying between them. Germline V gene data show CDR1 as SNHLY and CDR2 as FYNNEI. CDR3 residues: CASNGGVSREQYV. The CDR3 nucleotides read TGTGCCAGCAACGGCGGGGTCTCGAGGGAGCAGTACGTC.

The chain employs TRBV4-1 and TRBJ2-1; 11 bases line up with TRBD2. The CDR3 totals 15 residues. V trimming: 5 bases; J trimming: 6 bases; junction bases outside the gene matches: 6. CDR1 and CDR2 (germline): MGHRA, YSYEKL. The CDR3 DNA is TGCGCCAGCAGCGATGTACTAGCGGGAGCCAATGAGCAGTTCTTC. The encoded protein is CASSDVLAGANEQFF.

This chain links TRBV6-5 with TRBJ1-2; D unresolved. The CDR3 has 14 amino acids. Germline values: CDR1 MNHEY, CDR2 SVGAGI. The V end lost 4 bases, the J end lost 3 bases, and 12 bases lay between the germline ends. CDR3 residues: CASSSGPHYYGYTF. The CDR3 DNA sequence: TGTGCCAGCAGTTCCGGTCCTCATTACTATGGCTACACCTTC.

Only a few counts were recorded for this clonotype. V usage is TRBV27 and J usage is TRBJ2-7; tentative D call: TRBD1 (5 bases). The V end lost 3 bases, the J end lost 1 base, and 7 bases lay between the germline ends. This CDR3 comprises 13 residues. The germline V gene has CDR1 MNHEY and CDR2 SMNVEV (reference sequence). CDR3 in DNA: TGTGCCAGCAGTTTTAGGGGTTCCTACGAGCAGTACTTC. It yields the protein CASSFRGSYEQYF.

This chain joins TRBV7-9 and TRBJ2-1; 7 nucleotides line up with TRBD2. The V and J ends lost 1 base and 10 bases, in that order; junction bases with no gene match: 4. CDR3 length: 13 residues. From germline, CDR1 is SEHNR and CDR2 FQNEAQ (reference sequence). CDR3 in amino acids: CASSLDGTTEQFF. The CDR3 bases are TGTGCCAGCAGCTTAGACGGGACTACCGAGCAGTTCTTC.

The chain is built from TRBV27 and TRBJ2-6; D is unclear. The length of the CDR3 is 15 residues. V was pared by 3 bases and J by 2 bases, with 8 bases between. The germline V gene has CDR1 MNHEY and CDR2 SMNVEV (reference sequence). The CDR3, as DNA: TGTGCCAGCAGTTTGATAGGTGCTGGGGCCAACGTCCTGACTTTC. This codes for CASSLIGAGANVLTF.

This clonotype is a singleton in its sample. The CDR3: CASSLSTFQPQHF. The CDR3 DNA reads TGTGCCAGCAGTTTATCCACTTTTCAGCCCCAGCATTTT. V and J are TRBV28 and TRBJ1-5; D not certain. The CDR3 spans 13 residues. V was shortened by 1 base and J by 6 bases, with 7 bases between the two germline ends. Germline CDR1 and CDR2: MDHEN and SYDVKM.

The CDR3 sequence is CASQGADYGYTF. The CDR3 DNA reads as TGTGCCAGCCAAGGGGCTGACTATGGCTACACCTTC. This sequence joins TRBV6-5 and TRBJ1-2; perhaps TRBD1 as D (5 bases). Germline V gives CDR1 MNHEY, CDR2 SVGAGI. V lost 8 bases, J lost 3 bases, and 10 bases lay in between. The CDR3 length is 12 residues.